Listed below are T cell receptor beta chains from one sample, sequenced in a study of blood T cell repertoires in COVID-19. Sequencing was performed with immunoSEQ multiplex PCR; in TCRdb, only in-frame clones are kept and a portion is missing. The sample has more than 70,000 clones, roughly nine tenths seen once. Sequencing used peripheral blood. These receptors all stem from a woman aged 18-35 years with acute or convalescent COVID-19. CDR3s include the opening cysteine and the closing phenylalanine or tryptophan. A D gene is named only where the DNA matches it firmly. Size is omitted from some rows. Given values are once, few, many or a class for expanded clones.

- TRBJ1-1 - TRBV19 TGTGCCAGTAGTATCGCCGGGACAACGAACACTGAAGCTTTCTTT CASSIAGTTNTEAFF
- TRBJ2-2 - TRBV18 TGTGCCAGCTCACCTCGGCAGGGCTCGAACACCGGGGAGCTGTTTTTT CASSPRQGSNTGELFF
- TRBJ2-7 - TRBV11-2 TGTGCCAGCAGCTTAGGAGGGCCCTCTCCTCTTTACGAGCAGTACTTC CASSLGGPSPLYEQYF
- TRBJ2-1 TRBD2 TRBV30 TGTGCCTGGAGCTTGCTAGCGGGGGGGCCTGGAGAGCAGTTCTTC CAWSLLAGGPGEQFF
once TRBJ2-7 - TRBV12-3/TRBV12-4 TGTGCCAGCAGTCCCAGCGGGCCCTACGAGCAGTACTTC CASSPSGPYEQYF
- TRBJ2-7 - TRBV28 TGTGCCAGCAGTACAGGGAGAACCGACGAGCAGTACTTC CASSTGRTDEQYF
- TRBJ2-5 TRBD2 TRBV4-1 TGCGCCAGCAGCCAAGTGGGGGGACTAGCGGGAGGACAAGAGACCCAGTACTTC CASSQVGGLAGGQETQYF
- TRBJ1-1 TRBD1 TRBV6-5 TGTGCCAGCAGCCCCACTACAGGGGGTGAGGCTGAAGCTTTCTTT CASSPTTGGEAEAFF
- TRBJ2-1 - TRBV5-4 TGTGCCAGCAGGGGCGTCCATGAGCAGTTCTTC CASRGVHEQFF
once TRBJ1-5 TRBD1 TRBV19 TGTGCCAGTAGTATAACAGGGGGCGGTCAGCCCCAGCATTTT CASSITGGGQPQHF
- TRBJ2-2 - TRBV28 TGTGCCAGCAGTTTACTAACCGGGGAGCTGTTTTTT CASSLLTGELFF